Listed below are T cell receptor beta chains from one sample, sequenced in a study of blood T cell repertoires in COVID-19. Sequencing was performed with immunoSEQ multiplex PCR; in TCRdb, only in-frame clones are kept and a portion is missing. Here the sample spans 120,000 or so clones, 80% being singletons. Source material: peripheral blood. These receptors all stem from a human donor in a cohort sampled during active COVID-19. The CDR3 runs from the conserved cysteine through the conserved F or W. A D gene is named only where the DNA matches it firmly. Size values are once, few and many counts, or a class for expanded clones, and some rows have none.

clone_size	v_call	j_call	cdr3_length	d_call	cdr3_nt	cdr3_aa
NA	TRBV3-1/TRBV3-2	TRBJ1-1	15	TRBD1	TGTGCCAGCAGCCAGGGACAGCGTTGGAACACTGAAGCTTTCTTT	CASSQGQRWNTEAFF
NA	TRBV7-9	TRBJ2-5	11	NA	TGTGCCAGCAGCGCCGAAGGGGCCCAGTACTTC	CASSAEGAQYF
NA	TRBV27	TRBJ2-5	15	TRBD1	TGTGCCAGCAGTTCGGCAGGGGGCAGGGTAGAGACCCAGTACTTC	CASSSAGGRVETQYF
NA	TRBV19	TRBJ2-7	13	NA	TGTGCCAGTAGTCAGACTACCTCCGGGGAGCAGTACTTC	CASSQTTSGEQYF
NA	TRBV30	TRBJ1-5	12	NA	TGTGCCTGCCAGGTACGCAATCAGCCCCAGCATTTT	CACQVRNQPQHF
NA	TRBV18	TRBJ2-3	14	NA	TGTGCCAGCCAAGAACAGGGAATGACAGATACGCAGTATTTT	CASQEQGMTDTQYF
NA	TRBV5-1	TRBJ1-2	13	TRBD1	TGCGCCAGCAGCTCGGACAGGGAGGGTGGCTACACCTTC	CASSSDREGGYTF
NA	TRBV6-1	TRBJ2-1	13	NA	TGTGCCAGCAGTGAAATGCAGTACAATGAGCAGTTCTTC	CASSEMQYNEQFF
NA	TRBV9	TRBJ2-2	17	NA	TGTGCCAGCAGCGTAGCCCGGGACCTGGGGGGAACCGGGGAGCTGTTTTTT	CASSVARDLGGTGELFF
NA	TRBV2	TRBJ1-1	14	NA	TGTGCCAGCAGTTTGGGGGGGGTAGACGCTGAAGCTTTCTTT	CASSLGGVDAEAFF
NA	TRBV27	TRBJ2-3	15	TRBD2	TGTGCCAGCAGTTTATTAGCGGGAGCCGCAGATACGCAGTATTTT	CASSLLAGAADTQYF
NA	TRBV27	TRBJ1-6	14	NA	TGTGCCAGCACCCCAGGGAGGGGAAATTCACCCCTCCACTTT	CASTPGRGNSPLHF
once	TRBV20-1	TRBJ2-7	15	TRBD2	TGCAGTGCTAGTCCTAGCGGGAGAGGGTCCTACGAGCAGTACTTC	CSASPSGRGSYEQYF
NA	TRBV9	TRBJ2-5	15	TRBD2	TGTGCCAGCAGCGTGAGCGGGGGCGGCCAAGAGACCCAGTACTTC	CASSVSGGGQETQYF
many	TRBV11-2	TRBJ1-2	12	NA	TGTGCCAGCAGCTTCGAGACAAGTGGCTACACCTTC	CASSFETSGYTF
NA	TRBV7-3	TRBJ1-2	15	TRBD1	TGTGCCAGCAGCTTCCGGACCGGGACAGGCTATGGCTACACCTTC	CASSFRTGTGYGYTF
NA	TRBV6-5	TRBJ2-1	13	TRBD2	TGTGCCAGCAGTTACTCGCGGGGGTCGGAGCAGTTCTTC	CASSYSRGSEQFF
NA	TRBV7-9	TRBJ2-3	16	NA	TGTGCCAGCAGCTCACCCGGGGGACTGCTACTCGATACGCAGTATTTT	CASSSPGGLLLDTQYF
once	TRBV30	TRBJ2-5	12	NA	TGTGCCTGGAGTCCGGAGGAGGAGACCCAGTACTTC	CAWSPEEETQYF
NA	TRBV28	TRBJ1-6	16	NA	TGTGCCAGCAGTCCACGGACAGAGCCGCTAAATTCACCCCTCCACTTT	CASSPRTEPLNSPLHF
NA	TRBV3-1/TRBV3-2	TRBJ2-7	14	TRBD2	TGTGCCAGCAGCCCACTAGCGGGGGCCTACGAGCAGTACTTC	CASSPLAGAYEQYF
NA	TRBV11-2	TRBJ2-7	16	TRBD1	TGTGCCAGCAGCCTACTGACAGGGTCAGCGTTCTACGAGCAGTACTTC	CASSLLTGSAFYEQYF
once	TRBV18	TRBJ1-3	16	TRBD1	TGTGCCAGCTCACCCATCTTCAGGGGGTCCGGAAACACCATATATTTT	CASSPIFRGSGNTIYF
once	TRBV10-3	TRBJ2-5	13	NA	TGTGCCATCAGTGAGTCGAGGGCAGAGACCCAGTACTTC	CAISESRAETQYF
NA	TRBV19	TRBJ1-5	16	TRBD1	TGTGCCAGTAGTAGCGGGACAGGGGGCGGCAATCAGCCCCAGCATTTT	CASSSGTGGGNQPQHF
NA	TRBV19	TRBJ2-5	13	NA	TGTGCCAGTAGTAGCCTGAGTGTCGAGACCCAGTACTTC	CASSSLSVETQYF
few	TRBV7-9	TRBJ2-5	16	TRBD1	TGTGCCAGCAGCTTACAGGACAGGGGGCGACAAGAGACCCAGTACTTC	CASSLQDRGRQETQYF